Listed below are T cell receptor beta chains from one sample, sequenced in a study of Ad26.COV2.S vaccination and SARS-CoV-2 variants. Method: immunoSEQ multiplex PCR; TCRdb's copy keeps in-frame clones and lacks some. The sample holds around 420,000 clones, roughly 88% seen once. The sequences come from peripheral blood, collected in a trial of Ad26.COV2.S vaccine versus placebo. The origin of the receptors is a person aged 18 to 65 who received the Ad26.COV2.S COVID-19 vaccine or a placebo. Both conserved end residues are part of each CDR3. The D gene is left open where the match is weak. The listing skips clone size in some rows; elsewhere it reads once, few, many or a size class.

d_gene: NA
abundance: NA
j_gene: TRBJ2-7
v_gene: TRBV27
CDR3aa: CASSFSDSASYEQYF
CDR3nt: TGTGCCAGCAGTTTTTCGGACAGTGCATCTTACGAGCAGTACTTC

d_gene: NA
abundance: NA
j_gene: TRBJ1-1
v_gene: TRBV19
CDR3aa: CASSMVGDEAFF
CDR3nt: TGTGCCAGTAGTATGGTAGGGGATGAAGCTTTCTTT

d_gene: NA
abundance: once
j_gene: TRBJ1-1
v_gene: TRBV5-4
CDR3aa: CASSLGGWGRTEAFF
CDR3nt: TGTGCCAGCAGCTTGGGTGGCTGGGGGCGGACTGAAGCTTTCTTT

d_gene: NA
abundance: NA
j_gene: TRBJ1-3
v_gene: TRBV15
CDR3aa: CATSRDRGGNTIYF
CDR3nt: TGTGCCACCAGCAGAGATCGGGGCGGAAACACCATATATTTT

d_gene: TRBD1
abundance: once
j_gene: TRBJ2-7
v_gene: TRBV7-8
CDR3aa: CASSLNRGHEQYF
CDR3nt: TGTGCCAGCAGCTTAAACAGGGGCCACGAGCAGTACTTC

d_gene: NA
abundance: few
j_gene: TRBJ2-5
v_gene: TRBV5-4
CDR3aa: CASSLGRLGNQETQYF
CDR3nt: TGTGCCAGCAGCTTGGGCCGTCTAGGGAACCAAGAGACCCAGTACTTC

d_gene: NA
abundance: NA
j_gene: TRBJ1-1
v_gene: TRBV6-4
CDR3aa: CASSADKGGRAFF
CDR3nt: TGTGCCAGCAGTGCCGATAAGGGTGGGCGAGCTTTCTTT

d_gene: TRBD1
abundance: NA
j_gene: TRBJ1-2
v_gene: TRBV28
CDR3aa: CASSPGQGASGYTF
CDR3nt: TGTGCCAGCAGTCCCGGCCAGGGGGCGAGTGGCTACACCTTC

d_gene: NA
abundance: once
j_gene: TRBJ2-5
v_gene: TRBV10-1
CDR3aa: CASSESIGRQETQYF
CDR3nt: TGCGCCAGCAGTGAGTCGATCGGTAGACAAGAGACCCAGTACTTC

d_gene: NA
abundance: NA
j_gene: TRBJ1-5
v_gene: TRBV19
CDR3aa: CASSTQLGYSNQPQHF
CDR3nt: TGTGCCAGTAGTACCCAGCTTGGATATAGCAATCAGCCCCAGCATTTT

d_gene: NA
abundance: NA
j_gene: TRBJ2-3
v_gene: TRBV7-9
CDR3aa: CASSLPSTDTQYF
CDR3nt: TGTGCCAGCAGCTTACCAAGCACAGATACGCAGTATTTT

d_gene: NA
abundance: NA
j_gene: TRBJ2-5
v_gene: TRBV28
CDR3aa: CASRSAGETQYF
CDR3nt: TGTGCCAGCAGGAGCGCGGGTGAGACCCAGTACTTC

d_gene: NA
abundance: few
j_gene: TRBJ1-2
v_gene: TRBV7-9
CDR3aa: CASSPATGPLGYTF
CDR3nt: TGTGCCAGCAGCCCGGCCACAGGGCCCCTAGGCTACACCTTC

d_gene: NA
abundance: NA
j_gene: TRBJ2-2
v_gene: TRBV7-2
CDR3aa: CASSLARSAGELFF
CDR3nt: TGTGCCAGCAGCTTAGCCAGGTCGGCCGGGGAGCTGTTTTTT

d_gene: NA
abundance: few
j_gene: TRBJ1-5
v_gene: TRBV18
CDR3aa: CASSLRGGLGNQPQHF
CDR3nt: TGTGCCAGCTCACTTAGGGGGGGCCTCGGCAATCAGCCCCAGCATTTT

d_gene: TRBD1
abundance: NA
j_gene: TRBJ2-1
v_gene: TRBV27
CDR3aa: CASTQGQTYNEQFF
CDR3nt: TGTGCCAGCACCCAGGGACAGACTTACAATGAGCAGTTCTTC

d_gene: TRBD1
abundance: NA
j_gene: TRBJ2-7
v_gene: TRBV11-3
CDR3aa: CASSSSRAGGEQYF
CDR3nt: TGTGCCAGCAGCTCCTCGAGGGCAGGGGGCGAGCAGTACTTC

d_gene: NA
abundance: NA
j_gene: TRBJ1-2
v_gene: TRBV29-1
CDR3aa: CSVSTGWLSDGYTF
CDR3nt: TGCAGCGTCTCTACGGGGTGGCTGTCCGATGGCTACACCTTC

d_gene: NA
abundance: NA
j_gene: TRBJ1-1
v_gene: TRBV7-9
CDR3aa: CASSLGGAANTEAFF
CDR3nt: TGTGCCAGCAGTCTAGGGGGGGCCGCGAACACTGAAGCTTTCTTT

d_gene: TRBD1
abundance: NA
j_gene: TRBJ1-1
v_gene: TRBV7-9
CDR3aa: CASSYTQGMNTEAFF
CDR3nt: TGTGCCAGCAGCTACACACAGGGGATGAACACTGAAGCTTTCTTT

d_gene: TRBD2
abundance: NA
j_gene: TRBJ2-1
v_gene: TRBV24-1
CDR3aa: CATSDPGTSDYEQFF
CDR3nt: TGTGCCACCAGTGATCCCGGGACTAGCGACTATGAGCAGTTCTTC

d_gene: TRBD1
abundance: NA
j_gene: TRBJ1-2
v_gene: TRBV28
CDR3aa: CASRWTGYGYTF
CDR3nt: TGTGCCAGCAGGTGGACAGGGTATGGCTACACCTTC

d_gene: TRBD1
abundance: NA
j_gene: TRBJ1-2
v_gene: TRBV11-2
CDR3aa: CASSPRQGPYGYTF
CDR3nt: TGTGCCAGCAGCCCCCGACAGGGACCCTATGGCTACACCTTC

d_gene: TRBD1
abundance: NA
j_gene: TRBJ2-5
v_gene: TRBV2
CDR3aa: CASRDRAGETQYF
CDR3nt: TGTGCCAGCAGGGACAGGGCGGGGGAGACCCAGTACTTC

d_gene: NA
abundance: few
j_gene: TRBJ1-2
v_gene: TRBV27
CDR3aa: CASSGGDGNGYTF
CDR3nt: TGTGCCAGCAGTGGGGGGGACGGAAATGGCTACACCTTC

d_gene: TRBD1
abundance: NA
j_gene: TRBJ1-6
v_gene: TRBV5-8
CDR3aa: CASSEGTGNSPLHF
CDR3nt: TGTGCCAGCAGCGAGGGGACAGGGAATTCACCCCTCCACTTT

d_gene: NA
abundance: NA
j_gene: TRBJ1-2
v_gene: TRBV2
CDR3aa: CASSEWEGNYGYTF
CDR3nt: TGTGCCAGCAGTGAATGGGAGGGGAACTATGGCTACACCTTC

d_gene: NA
abundance: NA
j_gene: TRBJ1-1
v_gene: TRBV10-3
CDR3aa: CAISDPQTGRPGTEAFF
CDR3nt: TGTGCCATCAGTGACCCACAAACCGGCCGGCCGGGCACTGAAGCTTTCTTT

d_gene: NA
abundance: NA
j_gene: TRBJ2-3
v_gene: TRBV19
CDR3aa: CASSSRGKDTQYF
CDR3nt: TGTGCCAGTAGTTCACGGGGGAAAGATACGCAGTATTTT

d_gene: NA
abundance: NA
j_gene: TRBJ2-6
v_gene: TRBV7-9
CDR3aa: CASSRGITGFAGANVLTF
CDR3nt: TGTGCCAGCAGCCGCGGTATCACAGGGTTCGCCGGGGCCAACGTCCTGACTTTC